This T cell receptor beta chain comes out of a study of cytomegalovirus exposure and HLA in healthy donors (dated by TCRdb to about 2017). Study-level background: According to a later analysis, one platform produced both the roughly 110 validation repertoires and the approximately 670 repertoires of the first cohort. The study was designed to test whether signatures of past pathogen exposure could be identified by cataloging public T cell receptors. In addition to the first cohort of 666 subjects, a separate validation cohort of approximately 120 different subjects was used. To predict cytomegalovirus infection status, the study combined high-throughput TCR immunosequencing, statistical association of individual TCRs with disease status, and machine learning. Beyond this particular receptor, the publication reports: A few of the identified cytomegalovirus-associated TCR beta chains were confirmed in vitro to be specific for cytomegalovirus antigens. Of the cluster scores, 94% were above 0 in a later analysis, which found that TCRs clustered in the first cohort also tended to co-occur in the roughly 130 validation repertoires. All 120 or so repertoires were used to score co-occurrence in the validation cohort in a later analysis, because that analysis had no HLA typing for the cohort. A total of 164 TCR beta chains were listed by the study as associated with cytomegalovirus. Most TCR sequences were observed very rarely across donors, whereas some public TCRs were present in many individuals. It was suggested by the authors that the approach could potentially be generalized to other disease states and immunological phenotypes. The classifier was reported to diagnose cytomegalovirus status with high specificity and sensitivity in both the original and validation cohorts.

To prepare the library, the immunoSEQ multiplex PCR assay was applied. In the authors' own workflow: A statistical classification framework was built for diagnosing cytomegalovirus status from the catalog of TCR beta chain sequences. TCRdb carries this immuneACCESS record with in-frame sequences only. Its versions omit some clonotypes, under half of them owing to an unresolved V gene in the studies checked, with the rest unexplained. That table is the source of V, J and clone size, and D and trimming were worked out from the DNA. The sample table records about 240,000 clones; around nine tenths of these occur just once. The ten largest clones take up 2.5% to 3% of the sample. The CDR3 starts with the cysteine, ends with the phenylalanine, and has 15 residues. Only CDR3 DNA remains: 45 bases, in frame from the first base. V loses 6 bases at its end and J loses 5 bases; junction bases beyond the gene matches: 8. CDR1 MDHEN and CDR2 SYDVKM are derived from the germline V gene.

Donors formed part of the validation cohort, which comprised about 130 subjects and was distinct from the first cohort of several hundred subjects. Concerning this clone: What antigen it recognizes has not been identified. No much larger clone is present one base from it, and per-base qualities are unavailable.

The receptor comes from a young man in good health and CMV-seronegative. The rearranged segments are TRBV28 and TRBJ2-5, with TRBD1 matching 11 junction bases. The specimen sequenced was PBMCs. This receptor carries the CDR3 CASRSEGQGGETQYF. The DNA sequence reads TGTGCCAGCAGATCGGAGGGACAGGGGGGGGAGACCCAGTACTTC.